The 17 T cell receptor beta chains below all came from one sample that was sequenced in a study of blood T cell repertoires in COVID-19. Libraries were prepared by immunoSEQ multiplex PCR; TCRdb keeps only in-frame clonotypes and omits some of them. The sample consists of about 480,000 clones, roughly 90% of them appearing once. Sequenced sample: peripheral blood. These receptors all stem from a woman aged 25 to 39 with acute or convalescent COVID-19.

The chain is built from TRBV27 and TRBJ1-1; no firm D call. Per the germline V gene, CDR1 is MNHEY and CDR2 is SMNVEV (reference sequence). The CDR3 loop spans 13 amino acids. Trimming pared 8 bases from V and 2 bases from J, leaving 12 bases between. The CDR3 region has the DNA TGTGCCAGCGGACGAACTAGTAACACTGAAGCTTTCTTT. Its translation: CASGRTSNTEAFF.

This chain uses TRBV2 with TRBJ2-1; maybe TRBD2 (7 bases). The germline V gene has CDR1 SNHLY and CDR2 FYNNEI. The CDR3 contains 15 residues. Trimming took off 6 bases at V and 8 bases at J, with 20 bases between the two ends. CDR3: CASRTTGGLRDEQFF. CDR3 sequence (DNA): TGTGCCAGCAGAACAACGGGGGGCCTCCGAGATGAGCAGTTCTTC.

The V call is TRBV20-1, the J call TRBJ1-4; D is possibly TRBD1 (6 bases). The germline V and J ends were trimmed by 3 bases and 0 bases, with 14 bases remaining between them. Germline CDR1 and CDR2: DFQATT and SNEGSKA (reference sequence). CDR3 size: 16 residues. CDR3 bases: TGCAGTGCTAGTGACGACAGGAAGGCAACTAATGAAAAACTGTTTTTT. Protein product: CSASDDRKATNEKLFF.

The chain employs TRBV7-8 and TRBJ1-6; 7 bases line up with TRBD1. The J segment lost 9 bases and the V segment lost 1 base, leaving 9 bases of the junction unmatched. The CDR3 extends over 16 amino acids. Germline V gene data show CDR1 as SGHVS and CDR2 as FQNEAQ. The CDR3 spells CASSLGQGESGSPLHF. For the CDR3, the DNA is TGTGCCAGCAGCTTAGGGCAGGGGGAAAGCGGTTCACCCCTCCACTTT.

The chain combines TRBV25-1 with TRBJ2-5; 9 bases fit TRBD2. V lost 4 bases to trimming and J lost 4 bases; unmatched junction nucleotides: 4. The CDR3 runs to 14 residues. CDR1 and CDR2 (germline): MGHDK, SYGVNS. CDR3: CASSGSGGPETQYF. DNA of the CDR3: TGTGCCAGCAGTGGAAGCGGGGGGCCAGAGACCCAGTACTTC.

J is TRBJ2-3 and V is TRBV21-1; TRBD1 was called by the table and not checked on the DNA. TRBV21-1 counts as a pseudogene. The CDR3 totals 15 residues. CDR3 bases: TGTGCCAGCACCAATTTCCACAGGGTAACAGATACGCAGTATTTT. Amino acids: CASTNFHRVTDTQYF.

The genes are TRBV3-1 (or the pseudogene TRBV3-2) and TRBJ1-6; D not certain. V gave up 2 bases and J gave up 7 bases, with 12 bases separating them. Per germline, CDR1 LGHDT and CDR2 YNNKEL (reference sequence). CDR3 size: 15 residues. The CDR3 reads CASSQRKMENSPLHF. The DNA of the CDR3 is TGTGCCAGCAGCCAACGAAAGATGGAGAATTCACCCCTCCACTTT.

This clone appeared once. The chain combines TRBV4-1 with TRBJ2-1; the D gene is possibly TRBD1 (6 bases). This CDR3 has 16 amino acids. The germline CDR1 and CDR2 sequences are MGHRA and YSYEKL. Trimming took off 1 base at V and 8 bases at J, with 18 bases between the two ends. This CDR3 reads CASSQVTGHEVDEQFF. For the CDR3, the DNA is TGCGCCAGCAGCCAAGTCACAGGGCATGAGGTCGATGAGCAGTTCTTC.

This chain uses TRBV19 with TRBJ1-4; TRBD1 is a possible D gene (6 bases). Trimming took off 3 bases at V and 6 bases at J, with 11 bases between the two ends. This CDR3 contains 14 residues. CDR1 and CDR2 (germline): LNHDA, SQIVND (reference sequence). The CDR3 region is CASSIWGRDEKLFF. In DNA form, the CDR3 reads TGTGCCAGTAGTATCTGGGGGCGCGATGAAAAACTGTTTTTT.

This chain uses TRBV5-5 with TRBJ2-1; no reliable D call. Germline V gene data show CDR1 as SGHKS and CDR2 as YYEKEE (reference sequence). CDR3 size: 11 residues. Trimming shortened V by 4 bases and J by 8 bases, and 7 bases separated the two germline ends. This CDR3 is CASSRGYEQFF. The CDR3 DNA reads TGTGCCAGCAGCAGAGGTTATGAGCAGTTCTTC.

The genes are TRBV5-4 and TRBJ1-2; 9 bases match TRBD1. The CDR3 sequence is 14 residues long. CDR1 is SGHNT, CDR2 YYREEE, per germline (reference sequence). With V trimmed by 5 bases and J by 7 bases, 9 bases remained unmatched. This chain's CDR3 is CASRPGTGPGGYTF. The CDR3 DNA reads TGTGCCAGCAGACCCGGGACAGGGCCGGGTGGCTACACCTTC.

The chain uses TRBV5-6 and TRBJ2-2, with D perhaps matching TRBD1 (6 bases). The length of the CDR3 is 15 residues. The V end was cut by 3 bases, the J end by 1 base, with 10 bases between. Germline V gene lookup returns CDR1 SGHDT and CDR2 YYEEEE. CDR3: CASSSGTLNTGELFF. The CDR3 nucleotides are TGTGCCAGCAGCTCCGGGACATTGAACACCGGGGAGCTGTTTTTT.

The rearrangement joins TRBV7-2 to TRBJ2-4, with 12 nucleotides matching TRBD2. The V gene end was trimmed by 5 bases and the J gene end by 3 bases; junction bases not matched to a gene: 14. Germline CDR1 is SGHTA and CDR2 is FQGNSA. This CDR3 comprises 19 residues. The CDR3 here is CASSVRSSGGAFDKNIQYF. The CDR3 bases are TGTGCCAGCAGCGTTCGGTCTAGCGGGGGGGCGTTCGACAAAAACATTCAGTACTTC.

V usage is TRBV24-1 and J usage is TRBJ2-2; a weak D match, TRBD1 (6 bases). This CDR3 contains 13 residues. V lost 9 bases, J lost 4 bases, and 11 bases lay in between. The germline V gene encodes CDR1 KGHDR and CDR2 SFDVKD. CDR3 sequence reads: CATGKQGTGELFF. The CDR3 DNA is TGTGCCACCGGAAAACAGGGCACCGGGGAGCTGTTTTTT.

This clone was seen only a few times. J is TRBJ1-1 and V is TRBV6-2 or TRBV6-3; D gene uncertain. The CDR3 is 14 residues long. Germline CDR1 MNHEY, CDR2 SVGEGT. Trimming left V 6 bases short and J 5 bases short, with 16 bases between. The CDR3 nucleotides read TGTGCCAGCAGCCCGGGTCGGGGAGGGACTGAAGCTTTCTTT. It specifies CASSPGRGGTEAFF.

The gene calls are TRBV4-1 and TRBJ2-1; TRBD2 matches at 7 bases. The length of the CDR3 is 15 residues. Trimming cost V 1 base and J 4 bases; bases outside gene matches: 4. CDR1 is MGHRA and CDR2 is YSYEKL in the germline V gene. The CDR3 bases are TGCGCCAGCAGCCAAGGAAGCGGGGATTACAATGAGCAGTTCTTC. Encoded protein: CASSQGSGDYNEQFF.

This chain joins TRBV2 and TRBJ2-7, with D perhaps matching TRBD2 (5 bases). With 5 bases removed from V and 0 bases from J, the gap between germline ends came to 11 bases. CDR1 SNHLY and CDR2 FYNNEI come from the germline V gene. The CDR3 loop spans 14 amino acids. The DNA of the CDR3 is TGTGCCAGCAGTCGGGAAGCGGTCTCCTACGAGCAGTACTTC. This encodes CASSREAVSYEQYF.